The TCR beta chain under discussion was sequenced for a study of monozygotic twins with inflammatory bowel disease. Study-level results: Researchers report that IBD patients shared fewer clonotypes with others than healthy twins, especially amid disease activity. Among T cells, the various subtypes were not distinguishable.

As regards this clonotype: Its target is unknown.

This CDR3 region has 15 residues. Germline loops: CDR1 MNHEY, CDR2 SVGEGT. Through template switching, UMIs that included a 6-nucleotide sample barcode were added. With the 5' RACE reads reprocessed, TCRdb shows one record per CDR3 protein and no DNA. The listing contains approximately 200,000 distinct CDR3 sequences. Material: blood. V is TRBV6-2 or TRBV6-3 and J is TRBJ2-1; the D gene TCRdb calls, TRBD2, cannot be checked with no DNA. The origin of this receptor is a human donor with ulcerative colitis or Crohn's disease, or a healthy co-twin of an affected twin (not recorded which). CDR3 protein: CASLTFSGSYNEQFF.